One sample yielded the 29 T cell receptor beta chains listed below, sequenced in a study of identifying expanded T cells in peripheral blood. The data were produced by immunoSEQ multiplex PCR, yet TCRdb's version contains in-frame clones alone and is incomplete. The repertoire consists of tens of thousands of clones, with roughly 88% occurring once and the leading ten covering approximately 5.4%. The material sequenced was blood. The receptors derive from a person aged 18 to 70 in good health.

This rearrangement joins TRBV7-2 to TRBJ2-1; D tentatively fits TRBD1 or TRBD2 (5 bases each). The CDR3 runs to 12 residues. The germline V gene encodes CDR1 SGHTA and CDR2 FQGNSA. Trimming took 5 bases from V and 7 from J, leaving 9 bases between them. As DNA, the CDR3 is TGTGCCAGCAGCCAGTGGGGGAATGAGCAGTTCTTC. It is translated as CASSQWGNEQFF.

This clone showed up just a few times. The genes are TRBV5-1 and TRBJ2-5; D gene ambiguous. This CDR3 region has 16 residues. V dropped 1 base and J dropped 2 bases, with 15 bases sitting between them. Germline CDR1 and CDR2: SGHRS and YFSETQ. The CDR3 sequence is CASSLQQIGRQETQYF. DNA for the CDR3: TGCGCCAGCAGCTTGCAACAGATTGGCAGACAAGAGACCCAGTACTTC.

This chain links TRBV18 with TRBJ1-1; D gene ambiguous. The CDR3 sequence is 15 residues long. Deletions cut 6 bases from V and 3 bases from J, with 17 bases between. Germline loops: CDR1 KGHSH, CDR2 LQKENI. The CDR3 sequence is CASSNHVPGDTEAFF. The DNA for the CDR3 is TGTGCCAGCTCCAACCATGTTCCGGGAGACACTGAAGCTTTCTTT. Complete variable domain (other parts from reference TRBV18 and TRBJ1-1): NAGVMQNPRHLVRRRGQEARLRCSPMKGHSHVYWYRQLPEEGLKFMVYLQKENIIDESGMPKERFSAEFPKEGPSILRIQQVVRGDSAAYFCASSNHVPGDTEAFFGQGTRLTVV.

This sequence joins TRBV5-5 and TRBJ2-1; 7 nucleotides agree with TRBD1. V shed 5 bases, J shed 4 bases, and the junction held 12 bases outside the gene matches. The CDR3 runs to 16 residues. Germline V lookup: CDR1 SGHKS, CDR2 YYEKEE (reference sequence). The CDR3 nucleotides are TGTGCCAGCAGGTCCTATACGGACAGGTTATACAATGAGCAGTTCTTC. Translating it yields CASRSYTDRLYNEQFF.

The chain links TRBV6-6 to TRBJ1-2, with 7 bases aligning to TRBD1. The CDR3 extends over 16 amino acids. CDR1 is MNHNY and CDR2 is SVGAGI in the germline V gene (reference sequence). V shed 5 bases, J shed 1 base, and the junction held 10 bases outside the gene matches. The DNA of the CDR3 is TGTGCCAGCAGTCAAAACCCGGGACAGATTAACTATGGCTACACCTTC. This gives the protein CASSQNPGQINYGYTF.

The rearrangement joins TRBV5-1 to TRBJ1-6, with 7 bases lining up with TRBD1. This CDR3 region has 14 residues. Germline V gene lookup returns CDR1 SGHRS and CDR2 YFSETQ. Trimming at V came to 0 bases and at J to 10 bases, leaving 4 bases not matched to a gene. CDR3 DNA sequence: TGCGCCAGCAGCTTGGGACAGGGAGAATCACCCCTCCACTTT. The encoded protein is CASSLGQGESPLHF.

The rearrangement links TRBV10-3 to TRBJ2-1, with 9 nucleotides matching TRBD1. CDR1 ENHRY and CDR2 SYGVKD come from the germline V gene. This CDR3 region has 14 residues. V shed 11 bases, J shed 7 bases, and the junction held 12 bases outside the gene matches. The CDR3 coding sequence is TGTGCCGCCGCGGGGACAGGGCTTCGTAATGAGCAGTTCTTC. Amino acids: CAAAGTGLRNEQFF.

J is TRBJ2-1 and V is TRBV4-1; no clear D gene. The CDR3 sequence is 13 residues long. Germline V gene lookup returns CDR1 MGHRA and CDR2 YSYEKL. The germline V and J ends were trimmed by 3 bases and 15 bases, with 18 bases remaining between them. The CDR3 DNA follows: TGCGCCAGCAGCCATCCTTTAAGCTCGGATCGGTTCTTC. It specifies CASSHPLSSDRFF.

The V gene is TRBV11-1, the J gene TRBJ1-1; D not resolved. CDR3 size: 13 residues. V lost 1 base and J 5 bases, leaving 8 bases between the germline ends. Germline lookup yields CDR1 SGHAT and CDR2 FQDESV (reference sequence). The CDR3 bases are TGTGCCAGCAGCTTAGACCGGGGAACTGAAGCTTTCTTT. Encoded protein: CASSLDRGTEAFF.

This chain links TRBV23-1 with TRBJ1-6; unclear D gene. TRBV23-1 is marked as an open reading frame, function uncertain. The CDR3 has 13 amino acids. Trimming cost V 2 bases and J 10 bases, with 9 bases left between them. Here the CDR3 DNA reads TGCGCCAGCAGTCAAGGGTTGCGGTCACCCCTCCACTTT. Translation: CASSQGLRSPLHF.

The rearrangement links TRBV6-5 to TRBJ2-7; 9 nucleotides agree with TRBD2. This CDR3 has 12 residues. The V segment lost 6 bases and the J segment 6 bases; nucleotides outside the gene matches: 3. Germline V lookup: CDR1 MNHEY, CDR2 SVGAGI. The CDR3 DNA follows: TGTGCCAGCAGCCCGACTAGCGGCGAGCAGTACTTC. Encoded protein: CASSPTSGEQYF.

V is TRBV18 and J is TRBJ2-3; TRBD1 aligns across 8 bases. Germline values: CDR1 KGHSH, CDR2 LQKENI. The CDR3 contains 15 residues. The ends lost 3 bases at V and 2 bases at J; junction bases unmatched: 4. The CDR3 DNA reads TGTGCCAGCTCACCCCAGACAGGGGCCACAGATACGCAGTATTTT. The encoded protein is CASSPQTGATDTQYF.

The V gene is TRBV13, the J gene TRBJ2-7; 8 bases fit TRBD1. The CDR3 is 14 residues long. CDR1 is PRHDT and CDR2 is FYEKMQ in the germline V gene (reference sequence). V gave up 4 bases and J gave up 1 base; unmatched junction bases: 3. The CDR3 coding sequence is TGTGCCAGCAGCTCTCAGGGGGCATCCTACGAGCAGTACTTC. This codes for CASSSQGASYEQYF.

The chain combines TRBV18 with TRBJ2-1; 9 positions agree with TRBD2. Looked up from germline, CDR1 is KGHSH and CDR2 is LQKENI. Trimming took 3 bases from V and 9 from J; bases not matched to a gene: 12. The CDR3 totals 16 residues. The CDR3 protein is CASSPVAGEFMVEQFF. The CDR3 region has the DNA TGTGCCAGCTCACCGGTAGCGGGAGAGTTCATGGTTGAGCAGTTCTTC.

This clone was seen only a few times. The V gene is TRBV19, the J gene TRBJ1-1; the D is unclear. Trimming cost V 3 bases and J 0 bases, with 11 bases left between them. The CDR3 has 15 amino acids. Germline CDR1 reads LNHDA; CDR2 reads SQIVND (reference sequence). CDR3 sequence (DNA): TGTGCCAGTAGTATGTTCGGAGGCCTGAACACTGAAGCTTTCTTT. It specifies CASSMFGGLNTEAFF. Filled out from reference TRBV19 and TRBJ1-1, the complete variable domain reads DGGITQSPKYLFRKEGQNVTLSCEQNLNHDAMYWYRQDPGQGLRLIYYSQIVNDFQKGDIAEGYSVSREKKESFPLTVTSAQKNPTAFYLCASSMFGGLNTEAFFGQGTRLTVV.

The rearrangement uses TRBV4-1 and TRBJ2-7, with a weak D call TRBD1 (6 bases). This CDR3 spans 15 amino acids. Trimming took 2 bases from V and 2 from J, leaving 13 bases between them. Germline V gene data show CDR1 as MGHRA and CDR2 as YSYEKL. CDR3 nucleotides: TGCGCCAGCAGCCAAACCGGGACATCGACCTACGAGCAGTACTTC. It encodes CASSQTGTSTYEQYF.

The chain has TRBV19 and TRBJ1-5, with a possible D match to TRBD1 (5 bases). The CDR3 runs 14 residues. V lost 5 bases and J lost 7, with 15 bases in between. Germline V gene lookup returns CDR1 LNHDA and CDR2 SQIVND (reference sequence). The CDR3 protein is CASSEWGTGQPQHF. In DNA form, the CDR3 reads TGTGCCAGTAGTGAGTGGGGGACTGGGCAGCCCCAGCATTTT. The full variable domain, completed using reference TRBV19 and TRBJ1-5, is DGGITQSPKYLFRKEGQNVTLSCEQNLNHDAMYWYRQDPGQGLRLIYYSQIVNDFQKGDIAEGYSVSREKKESFPLTVTSAQKNPTAFYLCASSEWGTGQPQHFGDGTRLSIL.

The chain has TRBV6-1 and TRBJ1-4; D might be TRBD1 (5 bases). In germline, CDR1 is MNHNS, CDR2 SASEGT. The CDR3 length is 14 residues. V was shortened by 8 bases and J by 0 bases, with 10 bases between the two germline ends. CDR3 in DNA: TGTGCCAGCGGAAGGGGTCCAACTAATGAAAAACTGTTTTTT. It is translated as CASGRGPTNEKLFF.

This sequence joins TRBV7-9 and TRBJ1-6; perhaps TRBD1 as D (5 bases). The CDR3 runs 14 residues. Trimming removed 1 base from V and 10 bases from J, with 11 bases in between. Germline-derived CDR1 and CDR2 are SEHNR and FQNEAQ (reference sequence). This CDR3 reads CASSLVQGPSPLHF. The DNA of the CDR3 is TGTGCCAGCAGCTTAGTTCAGGGCCCCTCACCCCTCCACTTT.

The V call is TRBV9, the J call TRBJ1-3, with D uncertain. The germline gives CDR1 SGDLS, CDR2 YYNGEE. This CDR3 is built from 12 residues. Trimming shortened V by 5 bases and J by 1 base, and 4 bases separated the two germline ends. CDR3 amino acids: CASSYSGNTIYF. The CDR3 DNA follows: TGTGCCAGCAGTTATTCTGGAAACACCATATATTTT.

V and J are TRBV28 and TRBJ2-5; D unclear. This CDR3 has 14 residues. Germline assignment: CDR1 MDHEN and CDR2 SYDVKM. The V and J ends lost 5 bases and 2 bases respectively, with 12 bases between them. In DNA, the CDR3 is TGTGCCAGCAGTCTGGACGGCAGACAAGAGACCCAGTACTTC. Its translation is CASSLDGRQETQYF.

This clone showed up just a few times. At one end the junction does not follow the germline gene, possibly because of a read error. CDR3 residues: CASRRLAGENKEQFF. CDR3 bases: TGTGCCAGCAGGCGACTAGCGGGAGAGAACAAGGAGCAGTTCTTC. The V gene is TRBV11-2, the J gene TRBJ2-1; 12 bases map to TRBD2. From germline, CDR1 is SGHAT and CDR2 FQNNGV. The CDR3 has 15 amino acids. Complete variable domain (other parts from reference TRBV11-2 and TRBJ2-1): EAGVAQSPRYKIIEKRQSVAFWCNPISGHATLYWYQQILGQGPKLLIQFQNNGVVDDSQLPKDRFSAERLKGVDSTLKIQPAKLEDSAVYLCASRRLAGENKEQFFGPGTRLTVL.

This clone appeared once. The CDR3 reads CASSPPSGRYNEQFF. The DNA for the CDR3 is TGTGCCAGTAGTCCCCCTAGCGGACGCTACAATGAGCAGTTCTTC. The chain couples TRBV19 to TRBJ2-1; 7 nucleotides match TRBD2. Germline assignment: CDR1 LNHDA and CDR2 SQIVND (reference sequence). With V trimmed by 5 bases and J by 3 bases, 7 bases remained unmatched. This CDR3 has 15 residues. The variable domain in full, completed from reference TRBV19 and TRBJ2-1, reads DGGITQSPKYLFRKEGQNVTLSCEQNLNHDAMYWYRQDPGQGLRLIYYSQIVNDFQKGDIAEGYSVSREKKESFPLTVTSAQKNPTAFYLCASSPPSGRYNEQFFGPGTRLTVL.

The table lists this clone with a count of one. V gene TRBV25-1 combines with J gene TRBJ1-1; 8 nucleotides line up with TRBD1. The CDR3 is 16 residues long. V lost 1 base and J lost 2; bases outside the gene matches: 6. Germline CDR1 and CDR2: MGHDK and SYGVNS. The CDR3 bases are TGTGCCAGCAGTGAATCCCGGGACAGGATCAACACTGAAGCTTTCTTT. This sequence encodes CASSESRDRINTEAFF.

This chain connects TRBV19 to TRBJ2-1, with D perhaps matching TRBD2 (6 bases). Trimming left V 7 bases short and J 5 bases short, with 15 bases between. Per the germline V gene, CDR1 is LNHDA and CDR2 is SQIVND (reference sequence). This CDR3 spans 14 amino acids. The CDR3 DNA reads as TGTGCCAGTAAATCTAGCGAGTGGCACAATGAGCAGTTCTTC. Translation gives CASKSSEWHNEQFF.

The chain links TRBV7-9 to TRBJ1-1; the match to TRBD1 covers 8 bases. Germline V lookup: CDR1 SEHNR, CDR2 FQNEAQ (reference sequence). V shed 2 bases and J 6 bases; nucleotides not matched to a gene: 5. This CDR3 has 14 residues. The CDR3 DNA sequence: TGTGCCAGCAGCTTAACAGGACAGGGCGCTGAAGCTTTCTTT. Protein sequence: CASSLTGQGAEAFF.

V usage is TRBV14 and J usage is TRBJ1-2; the D gene is possibly TRBD1 (6 bases). Germline V CDR1 and CDR2: SGHDN, FVKESK. V was shortened by 2 bases and J by 8 bases, with 15 bases between the two germline ends. This CDR3 comprises 14 residues. CDR3 coding DNA: TGTGCCAGCAGCCAATCAACAGGGTTAGGGGGCTACACCTTC. It codes for CASSQSTGLGGYTF.

The chain has TRBV5-1 and TRBJ1-1; D perhaps matches TRBD1 (6 bases). Per the germline V gene, CDR1 is SGHRS and CDR2 is YFSETQ. The CDR3 contains 12 residues. The V end was cut by 2 bases, the J end by 8 bases, with 10 bases between. CDR3 nucleotide sequence: TGCGCCAGCAGCTTATTAGGGACAGAAGCTTTCTTT. Amino acids: CASSLLGTEAFF.

The chain has TRBV7-2 and TRBJ2-2; D might be TRBD2 (6 bases). CDR1 and CDR2 from the germline V gene are SGHTA and FQGNSA. Between the trimmed V and J ends, which lost 3 bases and 0 bases, there was a span of 14 bases. The CDR3 is 17 residues long. The DNA of the CDR3 is TGTGCCAGCAGCTTTTGGGCGGGGCATACGAACACCGGGGAGCTGTTTTTT. Its translation: CASSFWAGHTNTGELFF.